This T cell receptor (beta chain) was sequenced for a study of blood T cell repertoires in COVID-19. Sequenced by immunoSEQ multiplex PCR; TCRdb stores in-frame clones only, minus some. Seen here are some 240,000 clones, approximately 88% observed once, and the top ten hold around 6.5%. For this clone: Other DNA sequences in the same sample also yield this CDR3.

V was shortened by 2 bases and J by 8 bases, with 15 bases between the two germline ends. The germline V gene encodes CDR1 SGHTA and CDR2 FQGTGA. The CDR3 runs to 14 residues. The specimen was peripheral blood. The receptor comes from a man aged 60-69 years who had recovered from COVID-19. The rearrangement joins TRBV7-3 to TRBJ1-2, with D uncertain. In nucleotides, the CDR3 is TGTGCCAGCAGCTTAGATAGTGGAGGGAGCGGCTACACCTTC. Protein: CASSLDSGGSGYTF. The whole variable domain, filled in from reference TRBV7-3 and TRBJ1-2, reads GAGVSQTPSNKVTEKGKYVELRCDPISGHTALYWYRQSLGQGPEFLIYFQGTGAADDSGLPNDRFFAVRPEGSVSTLKIQRTERGDSAVYLCASSLDSGGSGYTFGSGTRLTVV.